These T cell receptor beta chains were read from a single sample in a study of blood T cell repertoires in COVID-19. Only in-frame clones appear in the TCRdb table, and some are missing; sequencing was by immunoSEQ multiplex PCR. The sample lists 200,000 to 300,000 clones, around 80% occurring once. Sequenced sample: peripheral blood. The receptors stem from a man aged 35-49 years who had recovered from COVID-19. CDR3s include the opening cysteine and the closing phenylalanine or tryptophan. Fields, in order: V gene, clone size, D gene, J gene, CDR3 protein, CDR3 DNA. D genes are given only for firm matches. Size is omitted from some rows. Given values are once, few, many or a class for expanded clones.

V gene: TRBV7-9; clone size: NA; D gene: TRBD2; J gene: TRBJ2-7; CDR3 protein: CASSRRLAGYVEQYF; CDR3 DNA: TGTGCCAGCAGCCGCCGACTAGCGGGGTACGTGGAGCAGTACTTC
V gene: TRBV12-3/TRBV12-4; clone size: NA; D gene: NA; J gene: TRBJ2-1; CDR3 protein: CASRRGTYNEQFF; CDR3 DNA: TGTGCCAGCAGGCGAGGGACTTACAATGAGCAGTTCTTC
V gene: TRBV5-1; clone size: NA; D gene: NA; J gene: TRBJ2-6; CDR3 protein: CASSKTVPGSGANVLTF; CDR3 DNA: TGCGCCAGCAGCAAGACAGTTCCGGGTTCTGGGGCCAACGTCCTGACTTTC
V gene: TRBV12-5; clone size: NA; D gene: TRBD2; J gene: TRBJ2-2; CDR3 protein: CASGLVRRGGLVLSENTGELFF; CDR3 DNA: TGTGCTAGTGGTTTGGTAAGGCGGGGGGGCCTGGTCTTGTCGGAGAACACCGGGGAGCTGTTTTTT
V gene: TRBV9; clone size: NA; D gene: NA; J gene: TRBJ1-2; CDR3 protein: CASSPREGGLANYGYTF; CDR3 DNA: TGTGCCAGCAGCCCGCGAGAAGGGGGATTAGCTAACTATGGCTACACCTTC
V gene: TRBV7-2; clone size: NA; D gene: NA; J gene: TRBJ2-7; CDR3 protein: CASSLAGGQVGEQYF; CDR3 DNA: TGTGCCAGCAGCTTAGCGGGGGGGCAGGTTGGCGAGCAGTACTTC
V gene: TRBV19; clone size: NA; D gene: NA; J gene: TRBJ1-5; CDR3 protein: CASSIARVYPQHF; CDR3 DNA: TGTGCCAGTAGTATAGCCAGGGTATACCCCCAGCATTTT
V gene: TRBV15; clone size: NA; D gene: NA; J gene: TRBJ2-2; CDR3 protein: CATSRETSSGELFF; CDR3 DNA: TGTGCCACCAGCAGGGAAACTAGCTCCGGGGAGCTGTTTTTT
V gene: TRBV6-5; clone size: NA; D gene: TRBD1; J gene: TRBJ1-2; CDR3 protein: CASIPTGNYGYTF; CDR3 DNA: TGTGCCAGCATCCCGACAGGGAACTATGGCTACACCTTC
V gene: TRBV3-1/TRBV3-2; clone size: NA; D gene: TRBD2; J gene: TRBJ2-1; CDR3 protein: CASSQRNRRGGLAYNEQFF; CDR3 DNA: TGTGCCAGCAGCCAACGAAATCGGCGGGGGGGTCTTGCCTACAATGAGCAGTTCTTC
V gene: TRBV10-1; clone size: NA; D gene: TRBD2; J gene: TRBJ2-7; CDR3 protein: CASSASGAWVQYF; CDR3 DNA: TGCGCCAGCTCGGCTAGCGGGGCTTGGGTGCAGTACTTC
V gene: TRBV19; clone size: NA; D gene: NA; J gene: TRBJ1-5; CDR3 protein: CASGGGSNQPQHF; CDR3 DNA: TGTGCCAGTGGCGGGGGTAGCAATCAGCCCCAGCATTTT
V gene: TRBV7-6; clone size: NA; D gene: NA; J gene: TRBJ2-1; CDR3 protein: CASSLGPAEYNEQFF; CDR3 DNA: TGTGCCAGCAGCTTAGGCCCAGCGGAGTACAATGAGCAGTTCTTC
V gene: TRBV18; clone size: NA; D gene: TRBD2; J gene: TRBJ2-1; CDR3 protein: CASSKRGQTPEQFF; CDR3 DNA: TGTGCCAGCTCGAAGCGGGGCCAAACCCCTGAGCAGTTCTTC
V gene: TRBV20-1; clone size: NA; D gene: TRBD2; J gene: TRBJ2-3; CDR3 protein: CSASRWTSGALRGTDTQYF; CDR3 DNA: TGCAGTGCTAGTAGGTGGACTAGCGGGGCTCTTCGGGGCACAGATACGCAGTATTTT
V gene: TRBV19; clone size: NA; D gene: TRBD1; J gene: TRBJ1-2; CDR3 protein: CASRGQGYGYTF; CDR3 DNA: TGTGCCAGCAGGGGACAGGGCTATGGCTACACCTTC
V gene: TRBV4-3; clone size: NA; D gene: NA; J gene: TRBJ2-1; CDR3 protein: CASSQLQVSSYNEQFF; CDR3 DNA: TGCGCCAGCAGCCAACTACAGGTGAGCTCCTACAATGAGCAGTTCTTC
V gene: TRBV19; clone size: NA; D gene: TRBD1; J gene: TRBJ1-5; CDR3 protein: CASDNLGQGAGQPQHF; CDR3 DNA: TGTGCCAGTGACAACCTCGGACAGGGAGCGGGACAGCCCCAGCATTTT
V gene: TRBV10-3; clone size: once; D gene: NA; J gene: TRBJ1-1; CDR3 protein: CAISEGRPYTEAFF; CDR3 DNA: TGTGCCATCAGTGAAGGGAGACCTTACACTGAAGCTTTCTTT
V gene: TRBV19; clone size: NA; D gene: NA; J gene: TRBJ1-1; CDR3 protein: CASREQGNTEAFF; CDR3 DNA: TGTGCCAGTAGGGAACAGGGGAACACTGAAGCTTTCTTT
V gene: TRBV5-1; clone size: NA; D gene: TRBD1; J gene: TRBJ2-7; CDR3 protein: CASSLAGTVSYEQYF; CDR3 DNA: TGCGCCAGCAGCTTGGCCGGGACAGTCTCCTACGAGCAGTACTTC
V gene: TRBV7-9; clone size: NA; D gene: NA; J gene: TRBJ1-4; CDR3 protein: CASSLAGSEKLFF; CDR3 DNA: TGTGCCAGCAGCTTAGCGGGGAGTGAAAAACTGTTTTTT
V gene: TRBV11-3; clone size: many; D gene: NA; J gene: TRBJ2-7; CDR3 protein: CASSPGRGRLSYEQYF; CDR3 DNA: TGTGCCAGCAGCCCGGGTAGGGGCAGGCTCTCCTACGAGCAGTACTTC
V gene: TRBV9; clone size: NA; D gene: TRBD1; J gene: TRBJ2-6; CDR3 protein: CASSRTTGTGPAGANVLTF; CDR3 DNA: TGTGCCAGCAGCAGGACAACCGGGACAGGACCCGCTGGGGCCAACGTCCTGACTTTC
V gene: TRBV5-7; clone size: once; D gene: TRBD1; J gene: TRBJ1-1; CDR3 protein: CASSLDRRDNTEAFF; CDR3 DNA: TGTGCCAGCAGTTTGGACAGGAGAGATAACACTGAAGCTTTCTTT